A selection of T cell receptor beta chains follows, all from one sample in a study of shared clonotypes between healthy human individuals. Only in-frame clones appear in the TCRdb table, and some are missing; sequencing was by immunoSEQ multiplex PCR. The sample contains approximately 470,000 clones, roughly 80% of which appear only once. Sequences were obtained from PBMCs. All receptors derive from a middle-aged woman in good health. Some clones in this sample may be carry-over from other donors' samples. Each CDR3 is given with its conserved first and last residue. Fields, in order: clone size, D gene, V gene, J gene, CDR3 protein, CDR3 DNA. D genes are given only for firm matches. Rows give clone size only sometimes, using once, few, many, or a class for an expanded clone.

.	.	TRBV28	TRBJ2-1	CASSSGGNNEQFF	TGTGCCAGCAGTTCCGGCGGGAACAATGAGCAGTTCTTC
once	.	TRBV28	TRBJ1-2	CASSLVPGYGYTF	TGTGCCAGCAGTTTAGTCCCCGGATATGGCTACACCTTC
few	.	TRBV7-6	TRBJ2-7	CASSSYSYEQYF	TGTGCCAGCAGCTCATACTCCTACGAGCAGTACTTC
.	.	TRBV7-9	TRBJ2-1	CASSRGQPSYNEQFF	TGTGCCAGCAGCAGAGGACAGCCATCCTACAATGAGCAGTTCTTC
.	.	TRBV5-1	TRBJ2-7	CASKEGLEQYF	TGCGCCAGCAAGGAGGGACTTGAGCAGTACTTC
few	.	TRBV7-9	TRBJ2-1	CASSLGSYNEQFF	TGTGCCAGCAGCTTAGGCTCCTACAATGAGCAGTTCTTC
once	.	TRBV9	TRBJ2-7	CASSVTVNSYEQYF	TGTGCCAGCAGCGTCACAGTGAACTCCTACGAGCAGTACTTC
.	.	TRBV10-3	TRBJ1-5	CAISESQGNQPQHF	TGTGCCATCAGTGAGAGCCAGGGAAATCAGCCCCAGCATTTT
once	.	TRBV18	TRBJ2-1	CASSPRTNEQFF	TGTGCCAGCTCACCTCGGACCAATGAGCAGTTCTTC
.	TRBD1	TRBV14	TRBJ2-2	CASSQGPGQLNTGELFF	TGTGCCAGCAGCCAAGGTCCGGGACAGTTGAACACCGGGGAGCTGTTTTTT
few	.	TRBV27	TRBJ2-7	CASSPTFGEQYF	TGTGCCAGCAGTCCGACCTTCGGGGAGCAGTACTTC
.	TRBD1	TRBV11-3	TRBJ2-3	CASSPTTGSDTQYF	TGTGCCAGCAGCCCGACGACAGGGTCAGATACGCAGTATTTT
.	.	TRBV4-2	TRBJ2-7	CASSPDQVVYEQYF	TGTGCCAGCAGCCCCGATCAAGTGGTCTACGAGCAGTACTTC
.	.	TRBV7-9	TRBJ2-6	CACRASGANVLTF	TGTGCCTGCAGGGCTTCTGGGGCCAACGTCCTGACTTTC